The subject of this entry is one TCR beta chain. Its antigen remains unknown. Trimming took off 6 bases at V and 1 base at J, with 13 bases between the two ends. CDR1 is MDHEN and CDR2 is SYDVKM in the germline V gene. The CDR3 loop spans 15 amino acids. This sample is drawn from a study of T cell repertoires and Cas9 in healthy adults. Across the whole study: Characterization of SpCas9-reactive CD4 and CD8 T cells covered multi-effector potency, cytotoxicity and lineage.

Clones were sequenced by immunoSEQ multiplex PCR, and TCRdb holds only the in-frame ones, with some missing. The profile covers around 20,000 clones, with less than 95% appearing a single time and around 1.5% taken by the ten largest. Study conclusions and caveats: In vitro, SpCas9-reactive Tregs were reported to curb effector T cell proliferation and function.

The specimen sequenced was CD4+ effector T cells (CD127+, CD25-, CD137-, CD154-) from PBMCs; culture status not recorded. The V and J genes are TRBV28 and TRBJ1-3; D perhaps matches TRBD1 (5 bases). The TCR comes from a human donor in good health. The CDR3 loop reads CASSQVRGSGNTIYF. The CDR3 DNA reads TGTGCCAGCAGCCAAGTTAGGGGTTCTGGAAACACCATATATTTT.